The 18 T cell receptor beta chains below all came from one sample that was sequenced in a study of shared T cell receptors in the human thymus (dated by TCRdb to the early 2020s). Library method: the immunoSEQ multiplex PCR assay. The source is immuneACCESS, and TCRdb retained only in-frame sequences with V and J called. Part of the clones is not carried over; for the studies checked, unresolved V genes explain less than half of this, and the remainder is unexplained. Recorded for this sample are roughly 700,000 clones; roughly 88% of them occurred a single time. The ten largest clones add up to approximately 0.01% of the sample. This sample also appeared in a second study, on human thymus T cells.

The sequencing input was thymocytes. The origin of the receptors is a boy in the first two years of life with a congenital heart defect. Donor details come from another sample of the same person, matched by shared clones.

This chain uses TRBV19 with TRBJ1-5; TRBD1 is a possible D gene (5 bases). CDR1 is LNHDA, CDR2 SQIVND, per germline (reference sequence). The CDR3 loop spans 16 amino acids. The ends were cut back, 3 bases at V and 0 bases at J, with 12 bases in the middle. CDR3 DNA: TGTGCCAGTAGTATTTGGGGCGGGACTAGCAATCAGCCCCAGCATTTT. Its protein is CASSIWGGTSNQPQHF.

The CDR3 sequence is CASSFSGSQETQYF. CDR3 DNA sequence: TGCGCCAGCAGCTTTAGCGGGAGCCAAGAGACCCAGTACTTC. The chain combines TRBV5-1 with TRBJ2-5; TRBD2 aligns across 9 bases. Germline trimming cut 2 bases from V and 1 base from J; bases unmatched to any gene: 0. Per the germline V gene, CDR1 is SGHRS and CDR2 is YFSETQ. This CDR3 comprises 14 residues.

J is TRBJ2-6 and V is TRBV28, with 9 bases matching TRBD2. Germline V gives CDR1 MDHEN, CDR2 SYDVKM. After removal of 5 bases from V and 0 bases from J, the junction contained 11 bases not matched to a gene. The CDR3 totals 19 residues. The CDR3 spells CASSLRTSVTPSGANVLTF. CDR3 nucleotides: TGTGCCAGCAGTCTCCGGACTAGCGTAACTCCCTCTGGGGCCAACGTCCTGACTTTC.

For this clone: One end of the junction fails to match germline, which may point to a read error. V and J are TRBV7-7 and TRBJ2-1; TRBD1 is a possible D gene (8 bases). In germline, CDR1 is SSHAT, CDR2 FNYEAQ (reference sequence). The CDR3 is made up of 17 amino acids. The CDR3 nucleotides read TGTGCTAGCAGCCGAGGAGGACAGGGAGGGTCCTACAATGAGCAGTTCTTC. Amino acid sequence: CASSRGGQGGSYNEQFF.

V gene TRBV19 combines with J gene TRBJ2-1; a weak D match, TRBD2 (6 bases). The CDR3 is made up of 14 amino acids. The germline CDR1 and CDR2 sequences are LNHDA and SQIVND (reference sequence). V lost 5 bases and J 0 bases, leaving 8 bases between the germline ends. The DNA of the CDR3 is TGTGCCAGTAGTCCGGGACTCTCCTACAATGAGCAGTTCTTC. Protein: CASSPGLSYNEQFF.

The rearrangement links TRBV11-2 to TRBJ2-7; 10 nucleotides align to TRBD1. The V and J ends lost 4 bases and 1 base, in that order; junction bases with no gene match: 1. Germline V CDR1 and CDR2: SGHAT, FQNNGV. The CDR3 is made up of 14 amino acids. The CDR3 nucleotides are TGTGCCAGCAGCTCGGGACAGGGGTCCTACGAGCAGTACTTC. Translation: CASSSGQGSYEQYF. The full variable domain, completed using reference TRBV11-2 and TRBJ2-7, is EAGVAQSPRYKIIEKRQSVAFWCNPISGHATLYWYQQILGQGPKLLIQFQNNGVVDDSQLPKDRFSAERLKGVDSTLKIQPAKLEDSAVYLCASSSGQGSYEQYFGPGTRLTVT.

The gene calls are TRBV19 and TRBJ1-1; D uncertain. Germline V gene data show CDR1 as LNHDA and CDR2 as SQIVND (reference sequence). The CDR3 runs 12 residues. V lost 5 bases to trimming and J lost 1 base, with 5 bases between them. The CDR3 nucleotides are TGTGCCAGTAGTCCGGGGAACACTGAAGCTTTCTTT. Its protein product is CASSPGNTEAFF.

CDR3 coding DNA: TGCGCCAGCAGTGAGTCACGTGTAGAGCGGCGGCAAGAGACCCAGTACTTC. Its protein product is CASSESRVERRQETQYF. The chain couples TRBV10-2 to TRBJ2-5; TRBD2 might be the D (5 bases). Trimming left V 0 bases short and J 2 bases short, with 16 bases between. The CDR3 has 17 amino acids. Per germline, CDR1 WSHSY and CDR2 SAAADI.

J is TRBJ2-2 and V is TRBV18; D ambiguous. The CDR3 sequence is 14 residues long. Germline CDR1 KGHSH, CDR2 LQKENI. V was cut by 0 bases and J by 6 bases, with 8 bases left in between. The DNA for the CDR3 is TGTGCCAGCTCACCACCGGGCCGATCCGGGGAGCTGTTTTTT. It is translated as CASSPPGRSGELFF.

The CDR3 protein is CASSHTTFGYTF. CDR3 nucleotide sequence: TGTGCCAGCTCTCACACGACTTTTGGCTACACCTTC. The rearrangement links TRBV18 to TRBJ1-2; D call uncertain. The germline CDR1 and CDR2 sequences are KGHSH and LQKENI. The germline V and J ends were trimmed by 6 bases and 7 bases, with 12 bases remaining between them. CDR3 length equals 12 residues.

This sequence joins TRBV18 and TRBJ1-1, with unresolved D. Per the germline V gene, CDR1 is KGHSH and CDR2 is LQKENI. The ends were cut back, 0 bases at V and 3 bases at J, with 8 bases in the middle. CDR3 length: 14 amino acids. CDR3 region: CASSPPRKDTEAFF. The CDR3, as DNA: TGTGCCAGCTCACCACCGCGGAAAGACACTGAAGCTTTCTTT.

Note on this clone: The junction departs from germline at one end; a sequencing error may be responsible. The genes are TRBV5-8 and TRBJ2-7; no reliable D call. This CDR3 has 12 amino acids. The germline CDR1 and CDR2 sequences are SGHTS and YDEGEE. CDR3 loop: CASSLGYYAQYF. The DNA for the CDR3 is TGTGCCAGCAGCTTGGGATACTACGCGCAGTACTTC.

V is TRBV15 and J is TRBJ2-7, with a tentative D call TRBD2 (5 bases). The CDR3 consists of 16 residues. The ends were cut back, 3 bases at V and 0 bases at J, with 15 bases in the middle. Per germline, CDR1 LNHNV and CDR2 YYDKDF (reference sequence). The CDR3 protein is CATSRRAATSSYEQYF. CDR3 sequence (DNA): TGTGCCACCAGCAGGAGGGCGGCTACGAGCTCCTACGAGCAGTACTTC.

V and J are TRBV5-1 and TRBJ2-1, with D tentatively TRBD2 (5 bases). Germline CDR1 is SGHRS and CDR2 is YFSETQ. Between the trimmed V and J ends, which lost 1 base and 7 bases, there was a span of 18 bases. There are 16 residues in the CDR3. DNA for the CDR3: TGCGCCAGCAGCTTGTTTGGGGTCCCCCGGGGTAATGAGCAGTTCTTC. It encodes CASSLFGVPRGNEQFF.

The sample holds one count of this clone. V usage is TRBV2 and J usage is TRBJ1-2, with 7 bases fitting TRBD1. The CDR3 loop spans 14 amino acids. The germline V gene has CDR1 SNHLY and CDR2 FYNNEI. Germline trimming cut 8 bases from V and 0 bases from J; bases unmatched to any gene: 6. The CDR3 DNA reads as TGTGCCAGCTCAACAGGGGTAGCTAACTATGGCTACACCTTC. Protein sequence: CASSTGVANYGYTF.

This chain joins TRBV28 and TRBJ2-3; D is perhaps TRBD1 (5 bases). The CDR3 runs to 19 residues. V was clipped by 6 bases and J by 4 bases, with 29 bases between them. Germline V gene sequence: CDR1 MDHEN, CDR2 SYDVKM. The DNA of the CDR3 is TGTGCCAGCAGAGGGGTTGGAAAAAGCAGGCCCCACGACGCAGATACGCAGTATTTT. This sequence encodes CASRGVGKSRPHDADTQYF.

Points on this clone: The germline gene is not matched at one end of the junction; a read error may be the cause. V gene TRBV19 combines with J gene TRBJ2-7; 9 nucleotides line up with TRBD2. Germline V gene sequence: CDR1 LNHDA, CDR2 SQIVND (reference sequence). This CDR3 is built from 15 residues. DNA of the CDR3: TGTGCCAGCAGTACGGTAGCGGGAGTAACCTACGAGCAGTACTTC. It yields the protein CASSTVAGVTYEQYF.

This chain uses TRBV30 with TRBJ2-1; the D gene is possibly TRBD2 (6 bases). The CDR3 runs to 13 residues. CDR1 GTSNPN and CDR2 SVGIG come from the germline V gene (reference sequence). Deletions cut 3 bases from V and 4 bases from J, with 10 bases between. The CDR3 region is CAWRLDYYNEQFF. The CDR3 coding sequence is TGTGCCTGGAGACTGGACTATTACAATGAGCAGTTCTTC.